The clone carrying this T cell receptor beta chain showed up just once. The sample originates from a study of Tregs in tolerant kidney transplant recipients. Method: immunoSEQ multiplex PCR; TCRdb's copy keeps in-frame clones and lacks some. The table has 85,000 to 90,000 clones, roughly 92% seen once. The germline CDR1 and CDR2 sequences are SGHDN and FVKESK. The length of the CDR3 is 14 residues. After removal of 5 bases from V and 6 bases from J, the junction contained 10 bases not matched to a gene. The sample was CD8+ T cells from blood. The chain links TRBV14 to TRBJ2-7, with 7 positions matching TRBD2. This TCR derives from a human donor in good health. This CDR3 reads CASSTRGDGSEQYF. DNA for the CDR3: TGTGCCAGCAGCACCCGGGGGGACGGGTCCGAGCAGTACTTC.